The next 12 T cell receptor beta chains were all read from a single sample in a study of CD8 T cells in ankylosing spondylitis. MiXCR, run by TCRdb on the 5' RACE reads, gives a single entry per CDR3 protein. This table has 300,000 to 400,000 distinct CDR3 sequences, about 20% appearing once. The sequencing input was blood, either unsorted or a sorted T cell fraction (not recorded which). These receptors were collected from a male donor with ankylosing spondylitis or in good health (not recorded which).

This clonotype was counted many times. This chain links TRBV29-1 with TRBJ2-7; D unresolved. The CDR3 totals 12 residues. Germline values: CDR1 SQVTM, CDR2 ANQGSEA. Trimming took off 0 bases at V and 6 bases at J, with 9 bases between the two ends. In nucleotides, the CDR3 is TGCAGCGTTGAAGATGGACCACTCGAGCAGTACTTC. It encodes CSVEDGPLEQYF.

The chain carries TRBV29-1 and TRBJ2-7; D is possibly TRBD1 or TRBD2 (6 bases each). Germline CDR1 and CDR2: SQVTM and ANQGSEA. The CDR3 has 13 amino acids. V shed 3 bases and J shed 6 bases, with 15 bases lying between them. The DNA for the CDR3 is TGCAGCGTTGAGTCCAGGGGCGGGGTCGAGCAGTACTTC. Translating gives CSVESRGGVEQYF.

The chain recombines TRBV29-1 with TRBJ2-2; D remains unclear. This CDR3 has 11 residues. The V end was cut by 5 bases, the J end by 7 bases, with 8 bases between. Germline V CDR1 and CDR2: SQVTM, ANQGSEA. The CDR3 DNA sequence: TGCAGCGTTCAAGCCAGCGGGGAGCTGTTTTTT. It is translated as CSVQASGELFF.

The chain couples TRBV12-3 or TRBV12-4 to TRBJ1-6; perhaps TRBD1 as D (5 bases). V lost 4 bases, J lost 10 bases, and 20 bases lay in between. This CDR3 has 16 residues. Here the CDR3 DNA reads TGTGCCAGCAGTTGGGGGGGAGACGCTAGTGGCTCACCCCTCCACTTT. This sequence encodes CASSWGGDASGSPLHF.

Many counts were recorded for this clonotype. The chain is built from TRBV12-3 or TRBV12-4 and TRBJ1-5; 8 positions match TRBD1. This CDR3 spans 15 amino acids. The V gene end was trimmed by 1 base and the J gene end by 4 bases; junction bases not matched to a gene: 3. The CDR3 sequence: CASSLGGQGNQPQHF. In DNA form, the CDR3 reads TGTGCCAGCAGTTTAGGAGGACAGGGTAATCAGCCCCAGCATTTT.

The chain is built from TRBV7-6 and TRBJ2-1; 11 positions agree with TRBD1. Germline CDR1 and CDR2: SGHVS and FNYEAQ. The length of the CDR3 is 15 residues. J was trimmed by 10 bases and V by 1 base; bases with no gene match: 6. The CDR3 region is CASSLDGQGAEEQFF. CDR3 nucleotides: TGTGCCAGCAGCTTAGACGGACAGGGGGCAGAAGAGCAGTTCTTC.

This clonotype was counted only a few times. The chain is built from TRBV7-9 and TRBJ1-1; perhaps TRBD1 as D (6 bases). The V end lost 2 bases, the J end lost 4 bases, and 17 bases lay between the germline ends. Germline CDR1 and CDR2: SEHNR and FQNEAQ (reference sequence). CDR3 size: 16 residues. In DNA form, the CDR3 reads TGTGCCAGCAGCTTATTGGCCGGGGGGCGAAGCACTGAAGCTTTCTTT. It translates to CASSLLAGGRSTEAFF.

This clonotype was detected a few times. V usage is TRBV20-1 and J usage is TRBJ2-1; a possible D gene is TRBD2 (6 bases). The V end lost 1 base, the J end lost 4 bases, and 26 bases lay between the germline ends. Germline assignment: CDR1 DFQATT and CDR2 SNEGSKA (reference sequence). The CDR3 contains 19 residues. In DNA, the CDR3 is TGCAGTGCTAGAGGTTTTCTTACGGGGGTGGGGGATATTTACAATGAGCAGTTCTTC. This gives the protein CSARGFLTGVGDIYNEQFF.

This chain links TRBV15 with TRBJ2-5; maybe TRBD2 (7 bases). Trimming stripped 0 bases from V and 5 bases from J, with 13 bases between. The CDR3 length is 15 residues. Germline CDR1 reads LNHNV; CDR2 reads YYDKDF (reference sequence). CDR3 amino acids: CATSREIGGAETQYF. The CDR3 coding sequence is TGTGCCACCAGCAGAGAAATAGGGGGGGCCGAGACCCAGTACTTC.

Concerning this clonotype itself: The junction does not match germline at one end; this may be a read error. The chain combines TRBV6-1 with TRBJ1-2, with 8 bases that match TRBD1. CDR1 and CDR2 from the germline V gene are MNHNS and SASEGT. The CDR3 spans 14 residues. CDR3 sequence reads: CASSEVTGAKGSTF. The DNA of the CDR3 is TGTGCCAGCAGTGAAGTGACAGGGGCAAAAGGCTCCACCTTC.

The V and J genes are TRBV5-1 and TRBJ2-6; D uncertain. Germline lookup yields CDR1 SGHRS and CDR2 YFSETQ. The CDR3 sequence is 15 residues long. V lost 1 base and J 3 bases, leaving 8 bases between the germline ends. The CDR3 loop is CASSLKVNGANVLTF. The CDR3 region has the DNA TGCGCCAGCAGCTTGAAGGTGAATGGGGCCAACGTCCTGACTTTC.

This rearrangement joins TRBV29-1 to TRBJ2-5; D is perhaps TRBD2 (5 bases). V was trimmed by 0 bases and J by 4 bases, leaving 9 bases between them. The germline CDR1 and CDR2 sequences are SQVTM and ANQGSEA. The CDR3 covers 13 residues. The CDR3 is CSVEEVRVETQYF. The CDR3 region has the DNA TGCAGCGTTGAAGAAGTGAGGGTAGAGACCCAGTACTTC.